This TCR beta chain derives from a study of blood T cell repertoires in COVID-19. Assay: immunoSEQ multiplex PCR; the TCRdb copy retains only in-frame clones and omits some. The table includes fewer than 60,000 clones, more than 75% detected once. V shed 4 bases, J shed 2 bases, and the junction held 7 bases outside the gene matches. Germline values: CDR1 SGHKS, CDR2 YYEKEE (reference sequence). There are 15 residues in the CDR3. V usage is TRBV5-5 and J usage is TRBJ2-5, with 8 bases fitting TRBD1. Sequenced sample: peripheral blood. The receptor's source is a woman aged 55-70 years with COVID-19, enrolled during active disease. CDR3 region: CASSRDRDRQETQYF. In nucleotides, the CDR3 is TGTGCCAGCAGCCGCGACCGGGACAGGCAAGAGACCCAGTACTTC.